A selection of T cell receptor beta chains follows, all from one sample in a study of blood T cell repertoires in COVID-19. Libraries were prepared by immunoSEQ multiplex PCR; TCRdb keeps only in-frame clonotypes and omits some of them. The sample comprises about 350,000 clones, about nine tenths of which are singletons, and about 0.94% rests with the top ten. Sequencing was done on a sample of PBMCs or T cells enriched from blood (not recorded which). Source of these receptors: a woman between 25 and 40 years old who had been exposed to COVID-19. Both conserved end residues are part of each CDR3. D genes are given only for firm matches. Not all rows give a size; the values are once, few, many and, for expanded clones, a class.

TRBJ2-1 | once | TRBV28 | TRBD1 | CASSLGQSQFF | TGTGCCAGCAGTCTGGGACAGAGCCAGTTCTTC
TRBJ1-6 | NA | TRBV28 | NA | CASSLLAGSPLHF | TGTGCCAGCAGTTTATTGGCAGGATCACCCCTCCACTTT
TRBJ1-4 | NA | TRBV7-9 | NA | CASSLGDLGAAGEKLFF | TGTGCCAGCAGCTTAGGTGATTTGGGGGCTGCCGGGGAAAAACTGTTTTTT
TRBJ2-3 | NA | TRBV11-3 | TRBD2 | CASSLGLAGVTDTQYF | TGTGCCAGCAGCTTAGGTCTAGCGGGGGTCACAGATACGCAGTATTTT
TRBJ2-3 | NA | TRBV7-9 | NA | CASSLAGGSTDTQYF | TGTGCCAGCAGCTTAGCGGGAGGTAGCACAGATACGCAGTATTTT
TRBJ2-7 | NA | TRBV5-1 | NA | CASSTWTGGIYEQYF | TGCGCCAGCAGCACCTGGACAGGCGGGATATACGAGCAGTACTTC
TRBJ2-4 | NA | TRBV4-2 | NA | CASSQGTGRGNIQYF | TGTGCCAGCAGCCAAGGGACAGGGAGGGGAAACATTCAGTACTTC
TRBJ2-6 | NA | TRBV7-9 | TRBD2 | CASSFWGGSGANVLTF | TGTGCCAGCAGCTTTTGGGGGGGCTCTGGGGCCAACGTCCTGACTTTC
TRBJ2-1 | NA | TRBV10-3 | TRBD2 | CAISGGRDSHEQFF | TGTGCCATCAGTGGCGGGAGGGATAGTCATGAGCAGTTCTTC
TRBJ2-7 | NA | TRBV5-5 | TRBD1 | CASSLSGFRTGPEQYF | TGTGCCAGCAGCTTGTCAGGATTTAGGACAGGGCCTGAGCAGTACTTC
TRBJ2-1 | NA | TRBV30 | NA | CAWSGQGFDEQFF | TGTGCCTGGAGTGGCCAGGGTTTCGATGAGCAGTTCTTC
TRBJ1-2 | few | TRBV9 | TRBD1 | CASSPRDRANYGYTF | TGTGCCAGCAGCCCCCGGGACAGGGCCAACTATGGCTACACCTTC
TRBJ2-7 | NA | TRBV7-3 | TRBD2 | CASSPGTKGSYEQYF | TGTGCCAGCAGCCCAGGGACTAAAGGATCCTACGAGCAGTACTTC
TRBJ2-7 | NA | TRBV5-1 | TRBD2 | CASSLPLAENYEQYF | TGCGCCAGCAGCTTGCCCCTAGCGGAGAACTACGAGCAGTACTTC
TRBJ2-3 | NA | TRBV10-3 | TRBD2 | CAISILAGSSTDTQYF | TGTGCCATCTCCATCCTAGCGGGAAGTAGCACAGATACGCAGTATTTT
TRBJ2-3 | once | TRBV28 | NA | CASSFYAGRESDTQYF | TGTGCCAGCAGTTTTTACGCCGGCCGGGAGTCAGATACGCAGTATTTT
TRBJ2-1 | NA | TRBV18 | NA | CASSPPTGNSAYEQFF | TGTGCCAGCTCACCACCGACCGGGAATTCTGCGTATGAGCAGTTCTTC
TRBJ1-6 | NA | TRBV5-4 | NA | CASSPPDSPLHF | TGTGCCAGCAGCCCGCCGGATTCACCCCTCCACTTT
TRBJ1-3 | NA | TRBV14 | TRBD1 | CASSPTTGGNTIYF | TGTGCCAGCAGCCCCACGACAGGGGGGAACACCATATATTTT
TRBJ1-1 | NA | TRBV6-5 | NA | CASSYSGVGAEAFF | TGTGCCAGCAGTTATTCGGGGGTTGGTGCTGAAGCTTTCTTT
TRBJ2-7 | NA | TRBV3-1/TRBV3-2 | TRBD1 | CASSSGQGAYEQYF | TGTGCCAGCAGCTCGGGACAGGGGGCCTACGAGCAGTACTTC
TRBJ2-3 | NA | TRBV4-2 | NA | CASSHSSTDTQYF | TGTGCCAGCAGCCATTCTAGCACAGATACGCAGTATTTT
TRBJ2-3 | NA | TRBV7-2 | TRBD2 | CASSPRLAGGLDTQYF | TGTGCCAGCAGCCCAAGACTAGCGGGAGGGTTAGATACGCAGTATTTT
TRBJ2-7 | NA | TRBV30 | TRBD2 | CAWSVGLAAPNEQYF | TGTGCCTGGAGTGTGGGACTAGCGGCTCCTAACGAGCAGTACTTC
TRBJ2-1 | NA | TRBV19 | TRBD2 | CATRTSGYNEQFF | TGTGCCACGAGGACTAGCGGGTACAATGAGCAGTTCTTC
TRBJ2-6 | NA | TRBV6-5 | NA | CASSPPISGANVLTF | TGTGCCAGCAGTCCTCCTATCTCTGGGGCCAACGTCCTGACTTTC
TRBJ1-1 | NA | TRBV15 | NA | CATSRDRGTITEAFF | TGTGCCACCAGCAGAGATCGAGGGACTATAACTGAAGCTTTCTTT
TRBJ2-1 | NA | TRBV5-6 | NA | CASSLGTETSLNEQFF | TGTGCCAGCAGCTTGGGGACAGAAACTAGTCTCAATGAGCAGTTCTTC
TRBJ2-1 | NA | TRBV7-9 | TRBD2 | CASSPPSGSIGDNEQFF | TGTGCCAGCAGCCCCCCTAGCGGGAGTATAGGGGACAATGAGCAGTTCTTC
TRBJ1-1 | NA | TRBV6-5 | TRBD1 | CASSSDRTGNTEAFF | TGTGCCAGCAGTTCAGACCGGACAGGGAACACTGAAGCTTTCTTT
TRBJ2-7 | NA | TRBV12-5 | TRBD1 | CASALTGREQYF | TGTGCTAGTGCTTTGACAGGGCGGGAGCAGTACTTC
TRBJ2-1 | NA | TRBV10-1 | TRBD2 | CASSPSGAYNEQFF | TGCGCCAGCAGTCCTAGCGGGGCCTACAATGAGCAGTTCTTC
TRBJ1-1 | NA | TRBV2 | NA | CASMTGTEAFF | TGTGCCAGCATGACAGGTACTGAAGCTTTCTTT
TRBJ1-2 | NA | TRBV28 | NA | CASSPGTDANYGYTF | TGTGCCAGCAGTCCCGGGACTGATGCTAACTATGGCTACACCTTC
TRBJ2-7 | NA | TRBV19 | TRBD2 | CASSMSASGRNEQYF | TGTGCCAGTAGTATGAGCGCTAGCGGGAGAAACGAGCAGTACTTC
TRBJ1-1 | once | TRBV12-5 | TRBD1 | CASGLGQGSNSWTEAFF | TGTGCTAGTGGTCTCGGACAGGGTTCAAATTCGTGGACTGAAGCTTTCTTT
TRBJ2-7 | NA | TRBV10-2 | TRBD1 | CASSESETGGPYEQYF | TGCGCCAGCAGTGAGTCGGAGACAGGGGGACCCTACGAGCAGTACTTC
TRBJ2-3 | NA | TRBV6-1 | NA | CASSEAGRTDTQYF | TGTGCCAGCAGTGAGGCAGGCCGCACAGATACGCAGTATTTT
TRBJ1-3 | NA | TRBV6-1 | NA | CASSEGGTSGPGNTIYF | TGTGCCAGCAGTGAAGGGGGGACTTCCGGGCCTGGAAACACCATATATTTT
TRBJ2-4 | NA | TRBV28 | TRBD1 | CASSSDRGGNIQYF | TGTGCCAGCAGTTCCGACAGGGGGGGGAACATTCAGTACTTC
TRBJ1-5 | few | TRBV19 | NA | CASSVWGPHQPQHF | TGTGCCAGTAGTGTATGGGGGCCTCATCAGCCCCAGCATTTT
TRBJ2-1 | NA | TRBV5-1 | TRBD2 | CASSLVALAGDLYNEQFF | TGCGCCAGCAGCTTGGTTGCCCTAGCGGGTGATCTGTACAATGAGCAGTTCTTC
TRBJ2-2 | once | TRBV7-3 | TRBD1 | CASSLEGASTGELFF | TGTGCCAGCAGCTTAGAGGGGGCCAGCACCGGGGAGCTGTTTTTT
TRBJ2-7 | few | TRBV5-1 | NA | CASSLSGQEFHEQYF | TGCGCCAGCAGCTTGTCAGGGCAGGAGTTCCACGAGCAGTACTTC
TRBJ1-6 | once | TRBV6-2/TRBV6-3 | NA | CASSKDSNSPLHF | TGTGCCAGCAGCAAAGACAGCAATTCACCCCTCCACTTT
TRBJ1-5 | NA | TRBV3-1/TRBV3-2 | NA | CASSPTRDQPQHF | TGTGCCAGCAGCCCTACCAGGGATCAGCCCCAGCATTTT
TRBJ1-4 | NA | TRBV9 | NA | CASSVAGRATNEKLFF | TGTGCCAGCAGCGTAGCGGGCAGGGCAACTAATGAAAAACTGTTTTTT
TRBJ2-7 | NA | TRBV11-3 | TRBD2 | CASSLRSGLAETYEQYF | TGTGCCAGCAGCCTCCGCTCCGGACTAGCGGAAACCTACGAGCAGTACTTC